This T cell receptor beta chain is from a study of control samples from healthy donors and cancer patients. This CDR3 region has 18 residues. Deletions cut 3 bases from V and 2 bases from J, with 20 bases between. Germline loops: CDR1 KGHSH, CDR2 LQKENI. This table comes from immunoSEQ multiplex PCR, and its TCRdb copy is limited to in-frame clones, with some not included. The repertoire holds roughly 74,000 clones, with 85% to 95% as singletons. This sequence originates from a woman aged 18-29 years in good health. The rearrangement joins TRBV18 to TRBJ1-5, with D hard to call. Specimen: blood. The CDR3 loop is CASSPKDGAYGGNQPQHF. CDR3 sequence (DNA): TGTGCCAGCTCACCTAAGGACGGAGCTTACGGGGGCAATCAGCCCCAGCATTTT.